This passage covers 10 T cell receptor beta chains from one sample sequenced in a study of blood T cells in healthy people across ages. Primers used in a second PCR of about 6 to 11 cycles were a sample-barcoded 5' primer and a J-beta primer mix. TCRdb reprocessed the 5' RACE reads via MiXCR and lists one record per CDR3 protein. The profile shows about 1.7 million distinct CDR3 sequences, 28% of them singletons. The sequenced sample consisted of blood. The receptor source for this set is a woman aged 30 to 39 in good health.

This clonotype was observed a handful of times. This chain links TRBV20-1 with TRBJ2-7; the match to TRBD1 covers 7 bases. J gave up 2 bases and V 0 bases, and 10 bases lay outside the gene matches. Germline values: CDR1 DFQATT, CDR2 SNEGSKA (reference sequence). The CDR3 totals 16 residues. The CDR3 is CSARDTRQGAAYEQYF. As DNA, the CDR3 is TGCAGTGCTAGAGATACGAGACAGGGCGCTGCCTACGAGCAGTACTTC.

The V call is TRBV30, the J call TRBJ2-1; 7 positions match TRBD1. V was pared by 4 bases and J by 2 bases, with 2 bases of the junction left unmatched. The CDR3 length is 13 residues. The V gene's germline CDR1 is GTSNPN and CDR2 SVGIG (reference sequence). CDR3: CAWNRGAYNEQFF. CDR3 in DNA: TGTGCCTGGAACAGGGGTGCCTACAATGAGCAGTTCTTC.

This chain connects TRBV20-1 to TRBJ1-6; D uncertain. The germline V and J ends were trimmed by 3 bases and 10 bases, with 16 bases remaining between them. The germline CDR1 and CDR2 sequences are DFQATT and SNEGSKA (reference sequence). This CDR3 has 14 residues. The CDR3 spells CSASRGLEGSPLHF. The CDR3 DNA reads TGCAGTGCTAGTCGGGGTCTTGAAGGGTCACCCCTCCACTTT.

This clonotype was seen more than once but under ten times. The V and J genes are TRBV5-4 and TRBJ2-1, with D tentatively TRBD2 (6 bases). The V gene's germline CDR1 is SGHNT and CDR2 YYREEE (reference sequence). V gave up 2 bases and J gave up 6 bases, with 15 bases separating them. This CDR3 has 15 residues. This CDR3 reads CASSLGDLETNEQFF. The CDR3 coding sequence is TGTGCCAGCAGCTTAGGGGACTTGGAAACCAATGAGCAGTTCTTC. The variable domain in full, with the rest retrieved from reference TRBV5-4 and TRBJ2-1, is ETGVTQSPTHLIKTRGQQVTLRCSSQSGHNTVSWYQQALGQGPQFIFQYYREEENGRGNFPPRFSGLQFPNYSSELNVNALELDDSALYLCASSLGDLETNEQFFGPGTRLTVL.

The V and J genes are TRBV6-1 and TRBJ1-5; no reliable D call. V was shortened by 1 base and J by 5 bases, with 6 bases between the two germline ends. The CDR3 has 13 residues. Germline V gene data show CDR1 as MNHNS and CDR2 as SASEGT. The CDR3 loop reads CASSEVWDQPQHF. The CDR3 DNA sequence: TGTGCCAGCAGTGAAGTATGGGATCAGCCCCAGCATTTT.

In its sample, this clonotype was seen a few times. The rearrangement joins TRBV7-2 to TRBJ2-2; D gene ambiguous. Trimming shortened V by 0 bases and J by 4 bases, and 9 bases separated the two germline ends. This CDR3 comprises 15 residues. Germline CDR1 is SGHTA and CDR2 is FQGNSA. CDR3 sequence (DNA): TGTGCCAGCAGCTTAGCCCAGCCTAGCACCGGGGAGCTGTTTTTT. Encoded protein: CASSLAQPSTGELFF. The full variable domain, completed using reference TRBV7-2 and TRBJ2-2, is GAGVSQSPSNKVTEKGKDVELRCDPISGHTALYWYRQSLGQGLEFLIYFQGNSAPDKSGLPSDRFSAERTGGSVSTLTIQRTQQEDSAVYLCASSLAQPSTGELFFGEGSRLTVL.

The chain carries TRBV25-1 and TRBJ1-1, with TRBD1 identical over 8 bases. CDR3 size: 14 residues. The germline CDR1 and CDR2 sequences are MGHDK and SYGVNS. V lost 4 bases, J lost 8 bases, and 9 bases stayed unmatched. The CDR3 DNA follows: TGTGCCAGCAGTGCTCTCCTCCAGGGGGCGGAAGCTTTCTTT. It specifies CASSALLQGAEAFF. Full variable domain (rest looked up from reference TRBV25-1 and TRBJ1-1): EADIYQTPRYLVIGTGKKITLECSQTMGHDKMYWYQQDPGMELHLIHYSYGVNSTEKGDLSSESTVSRIRTEHFPLTLESARPSHTSQYLCASSALLQGAEAFFGQGTRLTVV.

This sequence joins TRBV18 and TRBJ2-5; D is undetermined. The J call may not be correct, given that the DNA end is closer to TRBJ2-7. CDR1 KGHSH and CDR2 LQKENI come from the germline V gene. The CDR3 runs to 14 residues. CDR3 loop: CASSNRLEVYEQYF. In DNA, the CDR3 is TGTGCCAGCTCTAATCGACTGGAAGTCTACGAGCAGTACTTC.

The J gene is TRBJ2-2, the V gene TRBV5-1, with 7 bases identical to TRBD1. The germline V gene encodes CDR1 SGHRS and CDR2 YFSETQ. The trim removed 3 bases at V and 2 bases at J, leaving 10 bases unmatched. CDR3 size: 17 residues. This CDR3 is CASSYTRDSLNTGELFF. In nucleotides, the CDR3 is TGCGCCAGCAGCTATACCCGGGACAGCTTAAACACCGGGGAGCTGTTTTTT.

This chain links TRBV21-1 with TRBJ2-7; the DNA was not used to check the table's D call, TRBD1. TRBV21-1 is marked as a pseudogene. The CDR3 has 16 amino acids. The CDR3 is CASSSPRDRGGHEQYF. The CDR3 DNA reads TGTGCCAGCAGCAGCCCTAGGGACAGGGGCGGGCACGAGCAGTACTTC.